Listed here is a single TCR beta chain. The sample comes from a study of shared clonotypes between healthy human individuals. The CDR3 has 13 amino acids. Germline loops: CDR1 MNHEY, CDR2 SVGAGI. The V gene lost 2 bases and the J gene lost 10 bases, with 12 bases spanning the gap. Clones were read by immunoSEQ multiplex PCR, and TCRdb kept only the in-frame ones, dropping some. The data contain approximately 400,000 clones, about 96% of them singletons. The sequenced sample was memory CD8+ T cells sorted from blood. The subset here: CD45RO+ cells pooled with CCR7-negative TemRA cells. The genes are TRBV6-5 and TRBJ2-1, with D uncertain. The clonotype comes from a man aged 25 to 40 in good health. The CDR3 here is CASSYSGVPEQFF. The DNA for the CDR3 is TGTGCCAGCAGTTACAGTGGCGTTCCGGAGCAGTTCTTC.